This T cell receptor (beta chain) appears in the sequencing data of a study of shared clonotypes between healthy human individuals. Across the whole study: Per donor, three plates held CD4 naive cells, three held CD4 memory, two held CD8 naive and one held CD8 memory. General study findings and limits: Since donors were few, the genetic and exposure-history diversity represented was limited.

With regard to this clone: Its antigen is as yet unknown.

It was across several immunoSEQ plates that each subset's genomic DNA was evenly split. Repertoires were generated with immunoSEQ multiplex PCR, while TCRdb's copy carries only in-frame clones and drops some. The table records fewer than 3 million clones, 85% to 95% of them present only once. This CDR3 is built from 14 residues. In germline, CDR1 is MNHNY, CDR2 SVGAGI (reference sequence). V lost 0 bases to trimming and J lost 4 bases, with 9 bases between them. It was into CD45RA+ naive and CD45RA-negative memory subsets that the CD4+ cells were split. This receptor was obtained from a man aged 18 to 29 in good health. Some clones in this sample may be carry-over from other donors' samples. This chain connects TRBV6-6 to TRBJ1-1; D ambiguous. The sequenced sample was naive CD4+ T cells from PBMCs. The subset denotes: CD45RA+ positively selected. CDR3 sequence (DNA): TGTGCCAGCAGTTACTCGAGTCGGGGCACTGAAGCTTTCTTT. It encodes CASSYSSRGTEAFF.